This T cell receptor beta chain was identified in a study of neurological immune-mediated disorders. Looking at the study overall: 31 of 34 multiple sclerosis patients had relapsing-remitting disease; 3 had secondary progressive.

PBMCs numbering 2 million and stored at -80 C yielded the unsorted libraries. The V end lost 2 bases, the J end lost 2 bases, and 10 bases lay between the germline ends. This CDR3 contains 14 residues. Per the germline V gene, CDR1 is SGHVS and CDR2 is FNYEAQ. The cDNA was generated by 5'RACE with 10-nucleotide random UMIs. One entry per CDR3 protein results from TCRdb running MiXCR on the 5' RACE reads. Of some 38,000 distinct CDR3 sequences listed, 3% to 4% are singletons. In its sample, this clonotype was seen many times. Its specificity is not known. Notes on the study in general: One related-CDR3 cluster, identified by phylogenetic grouping, held the repertoires of 18 of 34 multiple sclerosis patients and was a possible signature.

Sequenced sample: PBMCs. The TCR originated in a young man with multiple sclerosis. The chain carries TRBV7-6 and TRBJ2-7; unclear D gene. The CDR3 protein is CASSLIGSTYEQYF. CDR3 sequence (DNA): TGTGCCAGCAGCTTAATCGGTTCCACCTACGAGCAGTACTTC. Variable domain in full (rest from reference TRBV7-6 and TRBJ2-7): GAGVSQSPRYKVTKRGQDVALRCDPISGHVSLYWYRQALGQGPEFLTYFNYEAQQDKSGLPNDRFSAERPEGSISTLTIQRTEQRDSAMYRCASSLIGSTYEQYFGPGTRLTVT.